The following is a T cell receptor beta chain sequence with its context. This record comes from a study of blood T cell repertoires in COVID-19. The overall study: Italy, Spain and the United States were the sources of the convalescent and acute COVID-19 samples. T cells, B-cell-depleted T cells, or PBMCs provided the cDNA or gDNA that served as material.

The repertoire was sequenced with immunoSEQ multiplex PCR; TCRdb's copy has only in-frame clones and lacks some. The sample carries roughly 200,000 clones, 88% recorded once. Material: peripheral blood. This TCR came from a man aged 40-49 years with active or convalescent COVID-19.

The CDR3, as DNA: TGTGCCAGTGGGGGGTTGCATGAGCAGTTCTTC. Protein product: CASGGLHEQFF. The gene calls are TRBV19 and TRBJ2-1; the D gene is possibly TRBD2 (6 bases). CDR3 length: 11 amino acids. CDR1 LNHDA and CDR2 SQIVND come from the germline V gene (reference sequence). Deletions cut 8 bases from V and 8 bases from J, with 10 bases between.